A selection of T cell receptor beta chains follows, all from one sample in a study of blood T cells in healthy people across ages. MiXCR was run by TCRdb on the 5' RACE reads, yielding one entry per CDR3 protein. In the table there are 980,000 or so distinct CDR3 sequences, around 49% of which are singletons. The sequencing sample was made of blood. The receptor source for this set is a man aged 30-40 years in good health. CDR3s leave out the opening cysteine and the closing phenylalanine or tryptophan.

CDR3 protein	V gene	J gene
SVEPGSNEQF	TRBV29-1	TRBJ2-1
ASSRSGGPGDTQY	TRBV6-5	TRBJ2-3
ASSQEPGHRTDT	TRBV4-3	TRBJ1-2
ASSYSPQGIAYNEQF	TRBV6-5	TRBJ2-1
SVVLGGETQY	TRBV29-1	TRBJ2-5
ASSLLYQPQH	TRBV28	TRBJ1-5
ASSLGEGELF	TRBV11-2	TRBJ2-2
ASSQDDRGLLDTQY	TRBV4-3	TRBJ2-3
SVLYQETQY	TRBV29-1	TRBJ2-5
ASSSGTGASSPLH	TRBV6-1	TRBJ1-6
ASSVKHRSINEQF	TRBV6-2/TRBV6-3	TRBJ2-1
ASTSASGANVLT	TRBV5-1	TRBJ2-6
ASSLARLNNEQF	TRBV12-3/TRBV12-4	TRBJ2-1
ASSYVGQADEKLF	TRBV6-6	TRBJ1-4
AWSPGQGILQTQY	TRBV30	TRBJ2-5
ASGGVGDYEQY	TRBV27	TRBJ2-7
ASSIQGGQPQH	TRBV19	TRBJ1-5
ASTIGREQF	TRBV28	TRBJ2-1
ASSGQRDQPQH	TRBV19	TRBJ1-5
ASSQLRGGGNEQF	TRBV3-1	TRBJ2-1
ASSLNIDGYT	TRBV7-9	TRBJ1-2
AISFRQGQTEAF	TRBV10-3	TRBJ1-1
ASSPSTEILTDTQY	TRBV9	TRBJ2-3